The 23 T cell receptor beta chains below all came from one sample that was sequenced in a study of blood T cell repertoires in COVID-19. The assay was immunoSEQ multiplex PCR, and TCRdb's table has in-frame clones only and misses some. This table holds 120,000 or so clones, around 81% found once. Sequences were obtained from peripheral blood. All receptors derive from a man younger than 45 with COVID-19, enrolled during active disease.

Written as DNA, the CDR3 is TGTGCCATCAGTGGGAACGGGGTAATGACTGAAGCTTTCTTT. It specifies CAISGNGVMTEAFF. This chain connects TRBV10-3 to TRBJ1-1; D not resolved. V was cut by 4 bases and J by 5 bases, with 14 bases left in between. This CDR3 is built from 14 residues. The germline V gene has CDR1 ENHRY and CDR2 SYGVKD.

The chain combines TRBV2 with TRBJ2-7; D perhaps matches TRBD2 (5 bases). Germline CDR1 is SNHLY and CDR2 is FYNNEI. The CDR3 spans 14 residues. Trimming removed 1 base from V and 5 bases from J, with 12 bases in between. The CDR3 reads CASSEGSTTNEQYF. The CDR3 DNA is TGTGCCAGCAGTGAAGGATCGACTACCAACGAGCAGTACTTC.

This clone was seen a few times. This chain joins TRBV10-1 and TRBJ1-2; 8 bases fit TRBD1. The CDR3 has 15 amino acids. Germline CDR1 is WNHNN and CDR2 is SYGVQD (reference sequence). V was pared by 0 bases and J by 5 bases, with 5 bases of the junction left unmatched. For the CDR3, the DNA is TGCGCCAGCAGTGAGTCTCAGGGGGCAGGGTATGGCTACACCTTC. Protein: CASSESQGAGYGYTF.

The CDR3 sequence: CASSTPDTYEQYF. The DNA for the CDR3 is TGTGCCAGCAGTACCCCGGACACCTACGAGCAGTACTTC. The V call is TRBV6-2 or TRBV6-3, the J call TRBJ2-7; weak D call: TRBD1 (5 bases). Germline V gene lookup returns CDR1 MNHEY and CDR2 SVGEGT. This CDR3 has 13 residues. V was pared by 5 bases and J by 2 bases, with 10 bases between.

The chain employs TRBV28 and TRBJ2-2, with 7 positions matching TRBD1. This CDR3 has 15 amino acids. Germline loops: CDR1 MDHEN, CDR2 SYDVKM. With 8 bases clipped from V and 5 bases from J, the junction kept 11 bases outside the gene matches. The CDR3 reads CASRLLKTGTGELFF. CDR3 bases: TGTGCCAGCCGATTGCTTAAGACAGGGACCGGGGAGCTGTTTTTT.

The rearrangement links TRBV24-1 to TRBJ1-5; D ambiguous. Germline V gives CDR1 KGHDR, CDR2 SFDVKD. The CDR3 spans 17 residues. Trimming pared 2 bases from V and 4 bases from J, leaving 17 bases between. For the CDR3, the DNA is TGTGCCACCAGTGATTCTTCAAATGGGCACCTTAATCAGCCCCAGCATTTT. Translation gives CATSDSSNGHLNQPQHF.

The rearrangement links TRBV29-1 to TRBJ2-1; 8 bases fit TRBD2. Germline V CDR1 and CDR2: SQVTM, ANQGSEA. This CDR3 is 15 amino acids long. With 6 bases clipped from V and 4 bases from J, the junction kept 11 bases outside the gene matches. The CDR3 is CSVESGGPLYNEQFF. The CDR3 region has the DNA TGCAGCGTCGAGAGCGGGGGCCCCTTATACAATGAGCAGTTCTTC.

The chain links TRBV7-2 to TRBJ1-6; 7 bases match TRBD1. This CDR3 is 17 amino acids long. After removal of 5 bases from V and 6 bases from J, the junction contained 13 bases not matched to a gene. In germline, CDR1 is SGHTA, CDR2 FQGNSA. CDR3 protein: CASSLYANRGTNSPLHF. CDR3 DNA: TGTGCCAGCAGCCTTTACGCTAACAGGGGAACTAATTCACCCCTCCACTTT.

This clone was picked up a small number of times. V usage is TRBV14 and J usage is TRBJ1-2; 8 positions match TRBD1. Germline lookup yields CDR1 SGHDN and CDR2 FVKESK. Germline trimming cut 4 bases from V and 7 bases from J; bases unmatched to any gene: 14. This CDR3 has 16 residues. The DNA of the CDR3 is TGTGCCAGCAGCCCATTGGACAGGGCCGCTTTCTTTGGCTACACCTTC. It codes for CASSPLDRAAFFGYTF.

The V gene is TRBV7-8, the J gene TRBJ1-3; 9 bases are a match to TRBD1. The germline V gene has CDR1 SGHVS and CDR2 FQNEAQ. CDR3 length equals 16 residues. The V and J ends lost 1 base and 4 bases, in that order; junction bases with no gene match: 5. CDR3 nucleotide sequence: TGTGCCAGCAGCTTAGATCGCGGACAGGGGGGAAACACCATATATTTT. As protein: CASSLDRGQGGNTIYF.

V and J are TRBV4-1 and TRBJ1-1; D call uncertain. Germline V gene lookup returns CDR1 MGHRA and CDR2 YSYEKL. Trimming pared 2 bases from V and 1 base from J, leaving 8 bases between. The CDR3 covers 14 residues. CDR3: CASSQPARNTEAFF. In DNA form, the CDR3 reads TGCGCCAGCAGCCAACCTGCGAGGAACACTGAAGCTTTCTTT.

This clone has just one count. The chain couples TRBV7-2 to TRBJ1-1; the D gene is possibly TRBD1 (5 bases). The germline V and J ends were trimmed by 2 bases and 1 base, with 14 bases remaining between them. The CDR3 contains 16 residues. The germline V gene encodes CDR1 SGHTA and CDR2 FQGNSA. The CDR3 nucleotides are TGTGCCAGCAGCTTAAGTGGTGGGGCAGGGAACACTGAAGCTTTCTTT. Protein product: CASSLSGGAGNTEAFF.

This chain uses TRBV5-1 with TRBJ2-3; D possibly corresponds to TRBD1 (5 bases). This CDR3 has 14 residues. V was cut by 2 bases and J by 5 bases, with 12 bases left in between. The germline V gene encodes CDR1 SGHRS and CDR2 YFSETQ. CDR3 residues: CASSFTGRGDTQYF. CDR3 DNA sequence: TGCGCCAGCAGCTTCACAGGAAGAGGAGATACGCAGTATTTT.

The rearrangement links TRBV6-1 to TRBJ2-5; 11 nucleotides agree with TRBD2. With V trimmed by 2 bases and J by 4 bases, 9 bases remained unmatched. The CDR3 loop spans 17 amino acids. CDR1 and CDR2 (germline): MNHNS, SASEGT. The CDR3 coding sequence is TGTGCCAGCAGTGAATCCCTACCCGGGACTAGCGGAGAGACCCAGTACTTC. Its translation: CASSESLPGTSGETQYF.

The rearrangement joins TRBV19 to TRBJ2-7; 7 nucleotides agree with TRBD1. The trim removed 3 bases at V and 5 bases at J, leaving 4 bases unmatched. The CDR3 has 13 residues. Germline-derived CDR1 and CDR2 are LNHDA and SQIVND (reference sequence). In nucleotides, the CDR3 is TGTGCCAGTAGTATCAGACAGGGTGACGAGCAGTACTTC. This encodes CASSIRQGDEQYF.

The rearrangement links TRBV30 to TRBJ2-7; 9 bases are shared with TRBD1. This CDR3 is 14 amino acids long. Trimming took 3 bases from V and 3 from J; bases not matched to a gene: 6. Germline V gene lookup returns CDR1 GTSNPN and CDR2 SVGIG (reference sequence). CDR3 protein: CAWRGQGPNYEQYF. CDR3 DNA: TGTGCCTGGAGGGGACAGGGTCCGAACTACGAGCAGTACTTC.

At least ten counts were recorded for this clone. The J gene is TRBJ1-5, the V gene TRBV28; D uncertain. V was trimmed by 3 bases and J by 6 bases, leaving 9 bases between them. This CDR3 has 13 residues. Germline values: CDR1 MDHEN, CDR2 SYDVKM. The chain's CDR3 is CASSFSLRQPQHF. As DNA, the CDR3 is TGTGCCAGCAGTTTCAGTTTACGTCAGCCCCAGCATTTT.

The chain links TRBV6-5 to TRBJ1-5; weak D call: TRBD1 (5 bases). The CDR3 contains 12 residues. Germline CDR1 is MNHEY and CDR2 is SVGAGI. V lost 6 bases and J 2 bases, leaving 5 bases between the germline ends. The CDR3 spells CASRTGNQPQHF. CDR3 DNA: TGTGCCAGCAGGACAGGCAATCAGCCCCAGCATTTT.

The V call is TRBV7-9, the J call TRBJ1-1; D is possibly TRBD1 (5 bases). Germline-derived CDR1 and CDR2 are SEHNR and FQNEAQ (reference sequence). The V gene lost 5 bases and the J gene lost 5 bases, with 12 bases spanning the gap. The CDR3 contains 13 residues. CDR3 region: CASSRGTGTEAFF. The CDR3 DNA sequence: TGTGCCAGCAGCCGCGGGACGGGGACTGAAGCTTTCTTT.

V and J are TRBV6-1 and TRBJ1-6, with TRBD1 identical over 8 bases. CDR3 size: 13 residues. Germline V lookup: CDR1 MNHNS, CDR2 SASEGT. The J segment lost 10 bases and the V segment lost 3 bases, leaving 2 bases of the junction unmatched. The CDR3 coding sequence is TGTGCCAGCAGTGACAGGGGGCTGTCACCCCTCCACTTT. Protein sequence: CASSDRGLSPLHF.

The V gene is TRBV5-3, the J gene TRBJ1-2, with 7 bases lining up with TRBD1. TRBV5-3 is labeled an ORF, and its function is uncertain. V lost 4 bases, J lost 3 bases, and 15 bases stayed unmatched. This CDR3 contains 17 residues. The CDR3 sequence is CARSADRPSSRDYGYTF. CDR3 nucleotide sequence: TGTGCCAGAAGCGCGGACAGGCCCTCTTCCAGGGACTATGGCTACACCTTC.

The chain combines TRBV11-3 with TRBJ2-2; the D gene is possibly TRBD2 (5 bases). Germline-derived CDR1 and CDR2 are SGHNT and YENEEA. The CDR3 loop spans 14 amino acids. Trimming pared 3 bases from V and 6 bases from J, leaving 11 bases between. The CDR3 nucleotides read TGTGCCAGCAGCTTCCGGGGTTCCGCCGGGGAGCTGTTTTTT. Amino acid sequence: CASSFRGSAGELFF.

The chain links TRBV30 to TRBJ2-5; TRBD1 aligns across 7 bases. CDR3 length: 14 residues. Per the germline V gene, CDR1 is GTSNPN and CDR2 is SVGIG (reference sequence). V gave up 2 bases and J gave up 5 bases; unmatched junction bases: 8. DNA of the CDR3: TGTGCCTGGAGTATAACAGGGGAGTGGGAGACCCAGTACTTC. It encodes CAWSITGEWETQYF. Drawing the rest from reference TRBV30 and TRBJ2-5, the complete variable domain is SQTIHQWPATLVQPVGSPLSLECTVEGTSNPNLYWYRQAAGRGLQLLFYSVGIGQISSEVPQNLSASRPQDRQFILSSKKLLLSDSGFYLCAWSITGEWETQYFGPGTRLLVL.